The 5 T cell receptor beta chains presented below share a single source sample, sequenced in a study of T cells in Graves' hyperthyroidism and ophthalmopathy. RNA transcripts served as the template for amplifying TCR beta CDR3 regions. The HTBI set primed first-round TCR CDR3 RT-PCR. TCRdb re-derived calls from the multiplex PCR reads in MiXCR, one entry per CDR3 protein. This table holds some 200,000 distinct CDR3 sequences, about a sixth found once. The material sequenced was blood. These receptors originate from a woman aged 45-65 years with Graves' hyperthyroidism.

This clonotype was detected many times. This chain joins TRBV7-9 and TRBJ1-5; D may be TRBD1 (5 bases). The germline CDR1 and CDR2 sequences are SEHNR and FQNEAQ (reference sequence). Trimming pared 5 bases from V and 4 bases from J, leaving 9 bases between. This CDR3 contains 13 residues. This CDR3 reads CASSRGWNQPQHF. Here the CDR3 DNA reads TGTGCCAGCAGCCGGGGGTGGAATCAGCCCCAGCATTTT.

This CDR3 reads CSAHSTGWNTEAFF. CDR3 sequence (DNA): TGCAGTGCTCATTCGACAGGCTGGAACACTGAAGCTTTCTTT. The chain employs TRBV20-1 and TRBJ1-1; maybe TRBD1 (6 bases). The ends were cut back, 5 bases at V and 1 base at J, with 14 bases in the middle. Looked up from germline, CDR1 is DFQATT and CDR2 is SNEGSKA (reference sequence). The CDR3 is 14 amino acids.

This clonotype has a count of ten or more. This rearrangement joins TRBV6-1 to TRBJ2-7; TRBD2 matches 8 bases. The germline V gene has CDR1 MNHNS and CDR2 SASEGT. V was clipped by 7 bases and J by 0 bases; unmatched bases: 8. This CDR3 region has 15 residues. CDR3: CASISPGTSSYEQYF. Written as DNA, the CDR3 is TGTGCCAGCATCTCCCCCGGGACTAGCTCCTACGAGCAGTACTTC.

The chain has TRBV24-1 and TRBJ2-7; D uncertain. The CDR3 consists of 11 residues. Germline loops: CDR1 KGHDR, CDR2 SFDVKD. With 3 bases removed from V and 8 bases from J, the gap between germline ends came to 7 bases. The CDR3 spells CATSDPVKQYF. CDR3 DNA sequence: TGTGCCACCAGTGATCCCGTAAAGCAGTACTTC.

This clonotype was counted only a few times. The rearrangement uses TRBV4-1 and TRBJ2-7, with TRBD2 as a possible D gene (6 bases). CDR3 size: 15 residues. Germline loops: CDR1 MGHRA, CDR2 YSYEKL. The V end was cut by 3 bases, the J end by 2 bases, with 14 bases between. The CDR3 loop is CASSHMGEATYEQYF. The DNA of the CDR3 is TGCGCCAGCAGCCATATGGGGGAGGCAACCTACGAGCAGTACTTC.